This is a list of T cell receptor beta chains from one sample in a study of T cell changes during pregnancy in multiple sclerosis. Method: immunoSEQ multiplex PCR; TCRdb's copy keeps in-frame clones and lacks some. The sample lists roughly 64,000 clones; roughly 91% were seen once. The source material was peripheral blood, sampled in the second trimester of pregnancy. Source of these receptors: a female donor with multiple sclerosis, enrolled in a pregnancy study. CDR3s include the opening cysteine and the closing phenylalanine or tryptophan. The D gene is left open where the match is weak. Some rows have no size entry. The others give once, few or many, or a class for an expanded clone.

>TRBJ1-1|-|TRBV15|-
TGTGCCACCAGCAGATCCTATCGGGGGGCTGAAGCTTTCTTT
CATSRSYRGAEAFF
>TRBJ1-2|-|TRBV7-9|-
TGTGCCAGCAGCTTAGATCCCCGTCGCCCCAGGGGATATGGCTACACCTTC
CASSLDPRRPRGYGYTF
>TRBJ2-7|-|TRBV28|TRBD2
TGTGCCAGCAGTTCCCCTGGACTAGCGGGAGAGCAGTACTTC
CASSSPGLAGEQYF
>TRBJ1-4|-|TRBV2|-
TGTGCCAGCAGTGTCGGAACTAATGAAAAACTGTTTTTT
CASSVGTNEKLFF
>TRBJ1-1|-|TRBV30|TRBD1
TGTGCCTGTAACAGGGGTAACACTGAAGCTTTCTTT
CACNRGNTEAFF
>TRBJ2-5|-|TRBV11-2|TRBD1
TGTGCCAGCAGCCCGTGGACAGGGATGGGGCAAGAGACCCAGTACTTC
CASSPWTGMGQETQYF
>TRBJ1-3|once|TRBV2|-
TGTGCCAGCAAGGACAGAAAAATTTCTGGAAACACCATATATTTT
CASKDRKISGNTIYF
>TRBJ2-7|once|TRBV4-1|TRBD2
TGCGCCAGCAGCCAACCCCTAGCGGGGGACCCCTCCTACGAGCAGTACTTC
CASSQPLAGDPSYEQYF
>TRBJ2-1|-|TRBV11-3|TRBD2
TGTGCCAGCAGCTTAGGGTTCCGAGGCGGGGGGGAAAATGAGCAGTTCTTC
CASSLGFRGGGENEQFF
>TRBJ1-4|-|TRBV6-1|-
TGTGCCAGCAGTGAATCCAAGAGGGTTCTGAGTGAAAAACTGTTTTTT
CASSESKRVLSEKLFF
>TRBJ1-1|-|TRBV27|TRBD1
TGTGCCAGCAGTTCAGACAGGGGAACTGAAGCTTTCTTT
CASSSDRGTEAFF
>TRBJ1-5|-|TRBV27|TRBD1
TGTGCCAGCAGAACCGCAGGGGGCCAGCCCCAGCATTTT
CASRTAGGQPQHF
>TRBJ2-7|-|TRBV4-1|-
TGCGCCAGCAGCCAAGAGCGACAGGCCGCCTACGAGCAGTACTTC
CASSQERQAAYEQYF
>TRBJ1-1|-|TRBV6-1|-
TGTGCCAGCAGAAGGGGGTTTGAAGCTTTCTTT
CASRRGFEAFF
>TRBJ1-3|-|TRBV5-1|TRBD1
TGCGCCAGCAGCTTGGCCGGGCAGGGGGTAAACACCATATATTTT
CASSLAGQGVNTIYF
>TRBJ2-7|-|TRBV30|-
TGTGCCTGGAGTCAGGGGAACTCCTACGAGCAGTACTTC
CAWSQGNSYEQYF
>TRBJ2-2|-|TRBV30|TRBD2
TGTGCCTGCGGACTAGGGGCCGGGGAGCTGTTTTTT
CACGLGAGELFF
>TRBJ1-2|-|TRBV4-3|-
TGCGCCAGCAGCCAACGACAGCAATATGGCTACACCTTC
CASSQRQQYGYTF
>TRBJ2-6|-|TRBV7-8|TRBD2
TGTGCCAGCAGCTCGAGTCGACTAGCGGGGAGCTCTGGGGCCAACGTCCTGACTTTC
CASSSSRLAGSSGANVLTF
>TRBJ2-7|-|TRBV7-8|-
TGTGCCAGCAGCTTAGGGCGGTTTACCTACGAGCAGTACTTC
CASSLGRFTYEQYF
>TRBJ1-3|-|TRBV30|-
TGTGCCTGGACCTCCTTCGGGTGGGACACCATATATTTT
CAWTSFGWDTIYF
>TRBJ1-5|once|TRBV6-5|-
TGTGCCAGCAGCCTCTCCGGACAGCTCAATCAGCCCCAGCATTTT
CASSLSGQLNQPQHF
>TRBJ1-2|-|TRBV6-6|TRBD1
TGTGCCAGCTCCGGGACAGGGGGGCTGGGTAACTATGGCTACACCTTC
CASSGTGGLGNYGYTF
>TRBJ1-1|-|TRBV6-1|-
TGTGCCACCTCCCCCCGCAGGGGCACTGAAGCTTTCTTT
CATSPRRGTEAFF
>TRBJ1-1|-|TRBV21-1|-
TGTGCCAGCAGCAAAGGATTCAGGGGGCGCGAGGGGAAAGCTTTCTTT
CASSKGFRGREGKAFF
>TRBJ1-6|-|TRBV6-5|-
TGTGCCAGCAGTCCGCGAGGATCTAGATCACCCCTCCACTTT
CASSPRGSRSPLHF
>TRBJ1-3|-|TRBV25-1|-
TGTGCCAGCAGCCCACCGCTTACCGGGACTGGACTAAACACCATATATTTT
CASSPPLTGTGLNTIYF
>TRBJ2-1|-|TRBV18|-
TGTGCCAGCTCACCAGTCTACCAAAAATCCCACGAGCAGTTCTTC
CASSPVYQKSHEQFF
>TRBJ2-7|-|TRBV7-2|-
TGTGCCAGCAGCCCCGCCTTGAGTCTCCCCGAGCAGTACTTC
CASSPALSLPEQYF
>TRBJ1-6|-|TRBV18|TRBD1
TGTGCCAGCTCACCACGGACAGGGGGATATAATTCACCCCTCCACTTT
CASSPRTGGYNSPLHF
>TRBJ1-1|-|TRBV7-6|-
TGTGCCAGCAGCTCTGACACAGTGAACACTGAAGCTTTCTTT
CASSSDTVNTEAFF
>TRBJ2-5|-|TRBV5-1|-
TGCGCCAGCAGCCAGCAGGGAGGTTTTGAAGAGACCCAGTACTTC
CASSQQGGFEETQYF
>TRBJ2-7|-|TRBV6-1|-
TGTGCCAGTGAGGACTTGCCCTACGAGCAGTACTTC
CASEDLPYEQYF
>TRBJ2-1|once|TRBV4-1|-
TGCGCCAGCAGCCTCTTAGCCCCCAATGAGCAGTTCTTC
CASSLLAPNEQFF
>TRBJ1-4|-|TRBV5-6|-
TGTGCCAGCAGCCAGCGGTCAACTAATGAAAAACTGTTTTTT
CASSQRSTNEKLFF
>TRBJ1-3|-|TRBV6-5|TRBD1
TGTGCCAGCAGTTATTCCGGGACAGGAGGAAACACCATATATTTT
CASSYSGTGGNTIYF
>TRBJ1-5|-|TRBV5-1|-
TGCGCCAGCAGCTTGCTGGGCAACAGCAATCAGCCCCAGCATTTT
CASSLLGNSNQPQHF
>TRBJ2-5|-|TRBV4-1|-
TGCGCCAGCAGCCAAGTGGCGGTGAGCGGCGCCCAAGAGACCCAGTACTTC
CASSQVAVSGAQETQYF
>TRBJ2-1|-|TRBV19|TRBD2
TGTGCCAGTAGTCTCAGCCTGACTAGCGGCTCATCGAGCTCCTACAATGAGCAGTTCTTC
CASSLSLTSGSSSSYNEQFF
>TRBJ1-1|-|TRBV4-1|-
TGCGCCAGCAGCCCACAAGAACAGGGGAACACTGAAGCTTTCTTT
CASSPQEQGNTEAFF
>TRBJ2-1|-|TRBV4-3|-
TGCGCCAGCAGCAAGGTACTAGGTGGACAGTACAATGAGCAGTTCTTC
CASSKVLGGQYNEQFF
>TRBJ1-1|-|TRBV13|-
TGTGCCAGCAGCAGTTGGGGGGAGATGAACACTGAAGCTTTCTTT
CASSSWGEMNTEAFF
>TRBJ2-3|-|TRBV6-5|-
TGTGCCAGCGGGGCCGCGCTCTCCACAGATACGCAGTATTTT
CASGAALSTDTQYF
>TRBJ1-1|-|TRBV19|TRBD1
TGTGCCAGTACCGGGATAAACAGGGGGCAAGGAGCTTTCTTT
CASTGINRGQGAFF